Listed here is a single T cell receptor beta chain. The germline gives CDR1 MDHEN, CDR2 SYDVKM. The CDR3 has 18 amino acids. The ends lost 6 bases at V and 8 bases at J; junction bases unmatched: 22. Cohorts were based on clinical histories the participants reported. The source of the sample is a study of blood T cell repertoires in COVID-19. Study-level background: Some COVID-19 samples were acute and others convalescent; all came from the United States, Italy and Spain.

Authors' processing steps: Estimates of nucleated cell counts were drawn from the amplification of reference gene primers. Generated by immunoSEQ multiplex PCR, the TCRdb table keeps only in-frame clones and is missing some. The DNA was the basis for D and trimming; V, J and clone size are from that table. Here the sample spans about 200,000 clones, 76% being singletons. The chain combines TRBV28 with TRBJ2-1; 7 bases match TRBD2. This sequence originates from a woman in her 50s with acute COVID-19. Sequenced material: PBMCs or T cells enriched from blood (not recorded which). CDR3 DNA sequence: TGTGCCAGCAGCCCTGCTTATAAGGCGGGACTACGCGGGGATGAGCAGTTCTTC. Protein: CASSPAYKAGLRGDEQFF. Full variable domain (missing parts from reference TRBV28 and TRBJ2-1): DVKVTQSSRYLVKRTGEKVFLECVQDMDHENMFWYRQDPGLGLRLIYFSYDVKMKEKGDIPEGYSVSREKKERFSLILESASTNQTSMYLCASSPAYKAGLRGDEQFFGPGTRLTVL.